Below are 7 T cell receptor beta chains sequenced from a single sample in a study of tumor and adjacent non-tumor tissue in lung cancer. Three rounds of nested PCR, following a modified ARM-PCR protocol, produced the TCRbeta library. TCRdb re-called the multiplex PCR reads with MiXCR, one entry per CDR3 protein. The top ten hold about 22% of the sample, which has more than 85,000 distinct CDR3 sequences, 84% seen once. RNA was extracted from bulk tissue without any cell sorting. Sequencing was done on a sample of lung tumor tissue. These receptors were taken from a man between 65 and 85 years old with non-small cell lung cancer.

About this clonotype itself: A read error may account for a junction end that differs from germline. V usage is TRBV12-3 or TRBV12-4 and J usage is TRBJ2-5; D remains unclear. This CDR3 region has 14 residues. The CDR3 DNA is TGTCCCAGCAGTCACTTTGAGTATCAAGAGACCCAGTACTTC. This gives the protein CPSSHFEYQETQYF.

This clonotype showed up many times. The CDR3 DNA reads TGCAGCGTCCGTGAGGGACTTCTACGCGAGCAGTACTTC. The encoded protein is CSVREGLLREQYF. The rearrangement joins TRBV20-1 to TRBJ2-7; maybe TRBD2 (6 bases). CDR1 DFQATT and CDR2 SNEGSKA come from the germline V gene (reference sequence). This CDR3 is 13 amino acids long.

Remarks on this clonotype: Germline is not matched at one junction end, which may reflect a read error. This chain connects TRBV11-2 to TRBJ2-2, with 7 bases lining up with TRBD1. Germline V gene sequence: CDR1 SGHAT, CDR2 FQNNGV. This CDR3 spans 16 amino acids. The CDR3, as DNA: TGTGCCAGTAGCTTAGTGGGCACAGGGGTTGTCGGGGTGCTGTTTTTT. It translates to CASSLVGTGVVGVLFF.

In regard to this clonotype: A much bigger clone sits one base away, suggesting this may be a read error. The CDR3 nucleotides read TGCGCCAGCAGCTTAAGCGGGACGTACGGGCAGTACTTC. It yields the protein CASSLSGTYGQYF. The chain employs TRBV5-1 and TRBJ2-7, with TRBD2 matching 7 bases. CDR1 is SGHRS, CDR2 YFSETQ, per germline. CDR3 length: 13 amino acids. Looking up the rest from reference TRBV5-1 and TRBJ2-7 gives the full variable domain: KAGVTQTPRYLIKTRGQQVTLSCSPISGHRSVSWYQQTPGQGLQFLFEYFSETQRNKGNFPGRFSGRQFSNSRSEMNVSTLELGDSALYLCASSLSGTYGQYFGPGTRLTVT.

This clonotype was seen just once. At one end, the junction sequence differs from germline, possibly due to a read error. The V gene is TRBV11-3, the J gene TRBJ1-1, with D perhaps TRBD1 (6 bases). Germline loops: CDR1 SGHNT, CDR2 YENEEA. The CDR3 sequence is 16 residues long. CDR3 coding DNA: TGTGACAGCAGCCTAAAGAGGGGGTGGATGAACACTGAAGCTTTCTTT. This translates into CDSSLKRGWMNTEAFF.

V gene TRBV6-5 combines with J gene TRBJ1-2; 7 bases are shared with TRBD1. The CDR3 covers 16 residues. The germline gives CDR1 MNHEY, CDR2 SVGAGI. J lost 4 bases, V lost 10 bases, and 18 bases had no gene match. The CDR3 sequence: CATTREMWDSLYGYTF. The CDR3 DNA follows: TGTGCCACCACCCGTGAGATGTGGGACAGTCTCTATGGCTACACCTTC.

In regard to this clonotype: One end of the junction fails to match germline, which may point to a read error. V usage is TRBV29-1 and J usage is TRBJ1-2; weak D call: TRBD1 (5 bases). CDR3 length: 13 amino acids. CDR1 is SQVTM and CDR2 is ANQGSEA in the germline V gene. The CDR3: CSVLQRGAHGYAF. In DNA form, the CDR3 reads TGTAGCGTTCTCCAGAGGGGAGCCCATGGCTACGCCTTC.